This T cell receptor (beta chain) was obtained from a study of siplizumab effects on memory and regulatory T cells (dated by TCRdb to between 2018 and 2021). At the level of the whole study: The study examined how the anti-CD2 antibody siplizumab affects alloreactive T-cell subsets in allogeneic mixed lymphocyte reactions built from human PBMCs.

Library generation was performed with the immunoSEQ multiplex PCR assay. Each sample had some 10^5 TCR templates assayed by the deep sequencing platform. Genomic DNA extracted from sorted T cells was used for TCRbeta CDR3 sequencing. The paper's data handling went like this. The R programming language was used for clonal analysis of TCRbeta CDR3 data. Alloreactive CD4+ and CD8+ clones were identified by comparing unstimulated samples to CFSE-low samples taken after the reaction. Regulatory or non-regulatory origin of alloreactive CD4+ clones was assigned by matching sequences to the sorted unstimulated Treg and non-Treg repertoires. TCRdb provides this immuneACCESS table in a form limited to in-frame rearrangements. Some clones are lacking; in checked studies, under half of them reflect an unresolved V gene, and why the rest are absent is not known. D and trimming were read from the DNA, whereas the V and J calls and clone size are those reported in that table. Within this sample are more than 60,000 clones, with just over 95% of them counted one time only. The top ten hold around 0.086% of the sample.

Findings and caveats that apply to the study as a whole: Roughly 75-95% of proliferating CD4+ or CD8+ clones could not be assigned a naive or memory phenotype. Sequences below about 10^-5 frequency were poorly captured, so only a minor fraction of alloreactive clones could be mapped to unstimulated subsets. No functional confirmation was obtained for the suppressive function of proliferating Tregs from siplizumab cultures. In reactions with siplizumab, an average of about 62% of mappable alloreactive CD4+ clones were Treg-derived, compared with about 27% in control reactions. The cumulative frequency of alloreactive sequences traceable to unstimulated CD4+ memory T cells was significantly reduced by siplizumab. Greater diversity appeared to be present in unstimulated naive T cells than in memory T cells, and a substantial contribution to the alloresponse seemed to be made by naive cells.

CDR3 length: 14 amino acids, cysteine to phenylalanine. CDR3 DNA only is kept here, 42 bases in frame from base 1. Looking up the germline V gene (reference sequence) yields CDR1 SGHNT and CDR2 YYREEE. Unstimulated CD4+ memory cells were also sequenced in three donor pairs, together with CD4+ naive, CD8+ TEMRA, CD8+ naive and CD8+ effector memory subsets. Sorted unstimulated T cells, along with proliferating T cells recovered from mixed lymphocyte reactions, underwent TCRbeta CDR3 sequencing. Fresh whole blood from ten HLA-typed healthy donors served as the source for isolating PBMCs. As to this clone: Its target antigen remains unknown. Base qualities are not provided; no much larger clone lies one nucleotide away.

This clonotype was obtained from a human donor in good health. The sequencing input was naive CD8+ T cells sorted from blood. The cell subset or site label for this specimen denotes: unstimulated naive T cells. This chain joins TRBV5-4 to TRBJ2-5; the central 9 bases match TRBD2. The J call may be incorrect, as the DNA end agrees better with TRBJ2-7. The nucleotides are TGTGCCAGCAGCTGGAGCGGGGGGACCTACGAGCAGTACTTC. This sequence encodes CASSWSGGTYEQYF.